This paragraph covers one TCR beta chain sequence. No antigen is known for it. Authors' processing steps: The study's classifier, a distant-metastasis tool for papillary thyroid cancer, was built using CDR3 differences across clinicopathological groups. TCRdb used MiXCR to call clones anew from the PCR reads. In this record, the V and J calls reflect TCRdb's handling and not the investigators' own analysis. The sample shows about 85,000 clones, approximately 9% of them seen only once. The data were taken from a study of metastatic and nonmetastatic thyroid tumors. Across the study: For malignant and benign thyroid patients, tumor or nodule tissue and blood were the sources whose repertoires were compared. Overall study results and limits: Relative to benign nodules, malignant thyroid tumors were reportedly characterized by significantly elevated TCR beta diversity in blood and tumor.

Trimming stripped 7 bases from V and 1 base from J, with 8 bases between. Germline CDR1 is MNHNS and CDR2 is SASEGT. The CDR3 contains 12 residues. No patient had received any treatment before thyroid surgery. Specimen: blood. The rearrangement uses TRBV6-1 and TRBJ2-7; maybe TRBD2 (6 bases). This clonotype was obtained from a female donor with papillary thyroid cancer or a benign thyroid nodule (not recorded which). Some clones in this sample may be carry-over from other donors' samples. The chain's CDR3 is CASTGLSYEQYF. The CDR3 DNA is TGTGCCAGCACGGGACTGTCCTACGAGCAGTACTTC.